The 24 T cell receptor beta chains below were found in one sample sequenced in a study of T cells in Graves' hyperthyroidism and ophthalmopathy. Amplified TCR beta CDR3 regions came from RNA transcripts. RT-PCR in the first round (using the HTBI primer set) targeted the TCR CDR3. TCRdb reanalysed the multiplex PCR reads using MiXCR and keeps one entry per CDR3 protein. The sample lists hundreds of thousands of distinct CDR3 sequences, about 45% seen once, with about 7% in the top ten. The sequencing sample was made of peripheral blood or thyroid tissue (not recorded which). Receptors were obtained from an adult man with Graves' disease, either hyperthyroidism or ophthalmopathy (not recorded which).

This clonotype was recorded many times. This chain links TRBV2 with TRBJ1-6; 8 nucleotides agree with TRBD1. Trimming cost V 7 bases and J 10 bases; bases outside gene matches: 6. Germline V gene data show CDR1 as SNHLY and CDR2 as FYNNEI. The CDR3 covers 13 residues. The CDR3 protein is CASTDRAGSPLHF. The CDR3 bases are TGTGCCAGCACGGACAGGGCCGGGTCACCCCTCCACTTT.

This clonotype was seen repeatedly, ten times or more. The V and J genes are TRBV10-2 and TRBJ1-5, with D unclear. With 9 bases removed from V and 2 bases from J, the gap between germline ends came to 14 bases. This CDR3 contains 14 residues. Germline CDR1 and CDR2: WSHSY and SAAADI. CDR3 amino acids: CASAPRLGNQPQHF. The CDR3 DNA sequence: TGCGCCAGTGCGCCCAGACTTGGCAATCAGCCCCAGCATTTT.

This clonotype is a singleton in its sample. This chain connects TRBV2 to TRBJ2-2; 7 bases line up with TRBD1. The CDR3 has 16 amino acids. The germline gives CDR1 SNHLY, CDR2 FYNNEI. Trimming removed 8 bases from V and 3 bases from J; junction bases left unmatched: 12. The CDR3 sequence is CASRLVTGFDTGELFF. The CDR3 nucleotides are TGTGCCAGCCGATTAGTGACAGGGTTTGACACCGGGGAGCTGTTTTTT.

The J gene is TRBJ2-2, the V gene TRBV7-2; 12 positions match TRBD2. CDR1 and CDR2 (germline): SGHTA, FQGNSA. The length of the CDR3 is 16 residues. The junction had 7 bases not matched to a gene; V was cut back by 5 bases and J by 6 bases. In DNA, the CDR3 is TGTGCCAGCAGCCAACGGACTAGCGGGATGGCCGGGGAGCTGTTTTTT. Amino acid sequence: CASSQRTSGMAGELFF. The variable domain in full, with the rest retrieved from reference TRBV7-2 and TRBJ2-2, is GAGVSQSPSNKVTEKGKDVELRCDPISGHTALYWYRQSLGQGLEFLIYFQGNSAPDKSGLPSDRFSAERTGGSVSTLTIQRTQQEDSAVYLCASSQRTSGMAGELFFGEGSRLTVL.

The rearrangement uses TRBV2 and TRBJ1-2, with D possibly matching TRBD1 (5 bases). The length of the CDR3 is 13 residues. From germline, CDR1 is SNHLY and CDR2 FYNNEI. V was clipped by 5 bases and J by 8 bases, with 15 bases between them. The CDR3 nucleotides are TGTGCCAGCAGTTTAAATTGGGGGAAGGGCTACACCTTC. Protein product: CASSLNWGKGYTF.

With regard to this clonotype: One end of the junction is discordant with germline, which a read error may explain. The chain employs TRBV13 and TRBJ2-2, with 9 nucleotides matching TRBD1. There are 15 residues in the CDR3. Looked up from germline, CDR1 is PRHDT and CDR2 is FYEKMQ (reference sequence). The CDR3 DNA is TGTGCCAGCAGCGTAGGGACAGGGCCAACCGGGGAGCTGTTTTTT. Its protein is CASSVGTGPTGELFF.

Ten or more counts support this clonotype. The CDR3 spells CSVVLGGGYTF. In nucleotides, the CDR3 is TGCAGCGTTGTTTTGGGAGGTGGCTACACCTTC. This sequence joins TRBV29-1 and TRBJ1-2, with D hard to call. The V gene's germline CDR1 is SQVTM and CDR2 ANQGSEA. The germline V and J ends were trimmed by 4 bases and 7 bases, with 10 bases remaining between them. This CDR3 has 11 amino acids. The full variable domain, in which reference TRBV29-1 and TRBJ1-2 provide the parts outside the CDR3, is SAVISQKPSRDICQRGTSLTIQCQVDSQVTMMFWYRQQPGQSLTLIATANQGSEATYESGFVIDKFPISRPNLTFSTLTVSNMSPEDSSIYLCSVVLGGGYTFGSGTRLTVV.

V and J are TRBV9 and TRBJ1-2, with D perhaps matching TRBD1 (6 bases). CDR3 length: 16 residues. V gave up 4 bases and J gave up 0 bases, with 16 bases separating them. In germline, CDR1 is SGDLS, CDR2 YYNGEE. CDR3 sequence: CASSPTPGQSNYGYTF. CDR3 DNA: TGTGCCAGCAGCCCCACCCCGGGACAATCTAACTATGGCTACACCTTC.

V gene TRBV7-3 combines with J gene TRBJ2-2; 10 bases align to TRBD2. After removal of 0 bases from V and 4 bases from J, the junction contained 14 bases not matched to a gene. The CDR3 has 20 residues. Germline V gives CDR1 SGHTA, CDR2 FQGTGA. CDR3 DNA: TGTGCCAGCAGCTTAACTCCGGCTAGCGGGAGTCAATGGGGCACCGGGGAGCTGTTTTTT. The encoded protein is CASSLTPASGSQWGTGELFF.

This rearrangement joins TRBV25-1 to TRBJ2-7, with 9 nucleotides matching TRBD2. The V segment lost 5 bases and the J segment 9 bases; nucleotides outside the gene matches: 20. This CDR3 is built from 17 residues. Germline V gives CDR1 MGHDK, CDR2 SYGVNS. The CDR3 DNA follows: TGTGCCAGCAGTTTATCAGGGTTGGGCGGGACTAGCATCTCGCAGTACTTC. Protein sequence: CASSLSGLGGTSISQYF.

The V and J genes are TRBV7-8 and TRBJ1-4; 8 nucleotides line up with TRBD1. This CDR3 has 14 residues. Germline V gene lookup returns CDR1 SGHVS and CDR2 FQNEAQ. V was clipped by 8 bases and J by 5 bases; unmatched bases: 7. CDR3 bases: TGTGCCAGCCGGACAGGGACCCGGAATGAAAAACTGTTTTTT. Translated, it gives CASRTGTRNEKLFF.

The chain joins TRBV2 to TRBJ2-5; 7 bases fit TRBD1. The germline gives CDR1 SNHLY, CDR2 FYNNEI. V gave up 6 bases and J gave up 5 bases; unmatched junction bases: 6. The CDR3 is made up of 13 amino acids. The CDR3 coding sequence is TGTGCCAGCAGCGACAGGGCCGACGAGACCCAGTACTTC. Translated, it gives CASSDRADETQYF.

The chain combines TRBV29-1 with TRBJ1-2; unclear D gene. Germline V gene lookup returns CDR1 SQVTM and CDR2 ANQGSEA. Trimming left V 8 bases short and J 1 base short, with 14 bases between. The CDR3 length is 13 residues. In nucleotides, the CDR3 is TGCAGCTTGGATTCAGCCCTTAACTATGGCTACACCTTC. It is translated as CSLDSALNYGYTF.

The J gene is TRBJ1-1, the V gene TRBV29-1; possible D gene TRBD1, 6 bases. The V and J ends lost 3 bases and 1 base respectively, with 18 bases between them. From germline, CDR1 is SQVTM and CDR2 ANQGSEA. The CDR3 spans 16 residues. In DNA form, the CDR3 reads TGCAGCGTTGACCCCGGTCCCGGGACAACGAACACTGAAGCTTTCTTT. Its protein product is CSVDPGPGTTNTEAFF.

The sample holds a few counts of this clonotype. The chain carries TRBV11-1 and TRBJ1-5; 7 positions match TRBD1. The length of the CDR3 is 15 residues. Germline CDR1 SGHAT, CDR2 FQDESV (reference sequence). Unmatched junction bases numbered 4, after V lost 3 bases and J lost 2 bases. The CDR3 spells CASSFTGTGNQPQHF. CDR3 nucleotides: TGTGCCAGCAGCTTTACCGGGACAGGCAATCAGCCCCAGCATTTT.

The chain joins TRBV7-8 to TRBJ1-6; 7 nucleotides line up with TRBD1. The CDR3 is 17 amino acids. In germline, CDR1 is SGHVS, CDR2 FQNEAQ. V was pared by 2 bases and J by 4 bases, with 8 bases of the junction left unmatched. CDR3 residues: CASSLNARTGYNSPLHF. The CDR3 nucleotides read TGTGCCAGCAGCTTAAATGCAAGGACAGGTTATAATTCACCCCTCCACTTT.

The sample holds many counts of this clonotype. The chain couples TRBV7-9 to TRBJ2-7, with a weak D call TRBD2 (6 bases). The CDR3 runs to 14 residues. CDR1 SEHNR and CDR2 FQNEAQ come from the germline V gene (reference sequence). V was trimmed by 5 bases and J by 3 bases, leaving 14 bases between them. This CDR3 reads CASSPAGLHYEQYF. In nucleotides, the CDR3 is TGTGCCAGCAGCCCCGCGGGACTGCACTACGAGCAGTACTTC.

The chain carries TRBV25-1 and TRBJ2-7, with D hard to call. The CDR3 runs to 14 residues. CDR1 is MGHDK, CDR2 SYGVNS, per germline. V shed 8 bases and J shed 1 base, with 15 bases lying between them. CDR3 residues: CASAAYGRSYEQYF. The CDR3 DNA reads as TGTGCCAGCGCAGCCTACGGCAGGTCCTACGAGCAGTACTTC.

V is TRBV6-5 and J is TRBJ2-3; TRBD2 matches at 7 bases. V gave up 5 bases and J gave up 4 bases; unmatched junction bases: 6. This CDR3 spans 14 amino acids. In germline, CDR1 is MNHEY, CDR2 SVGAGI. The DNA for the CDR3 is TGTGCCAGCAGTCAGGGAGGGGCCGCAGATACGCAGTATTTT. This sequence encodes CASSQGGAADTQYF.

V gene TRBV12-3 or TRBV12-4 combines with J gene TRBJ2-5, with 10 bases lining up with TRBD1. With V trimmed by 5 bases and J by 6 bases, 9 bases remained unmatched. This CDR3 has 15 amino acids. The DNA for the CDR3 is TGTGCCAGCAGTAACTATCCGGGACAGGGGAAGACCCAGTACTTC. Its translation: CASSNYPGQGKTQYF.

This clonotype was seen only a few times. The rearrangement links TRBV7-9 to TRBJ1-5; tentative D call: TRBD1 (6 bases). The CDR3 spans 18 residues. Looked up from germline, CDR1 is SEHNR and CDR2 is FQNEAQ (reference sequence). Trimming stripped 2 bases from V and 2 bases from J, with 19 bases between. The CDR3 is CASSLTSAGGARNQPQHF. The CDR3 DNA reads TGTGCCAGCAGCTTAACCTCTGCCGGGGGCGCGCGCAATCAGCCCCAGCATTTT.

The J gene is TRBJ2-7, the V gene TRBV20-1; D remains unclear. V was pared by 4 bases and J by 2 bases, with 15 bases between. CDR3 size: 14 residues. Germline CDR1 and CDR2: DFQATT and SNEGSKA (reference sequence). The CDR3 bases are TGCAGTGCTAACGCTCACAGTGAAACCTACGAGCAGTACTTC. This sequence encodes CSANAHSETYEQYF.

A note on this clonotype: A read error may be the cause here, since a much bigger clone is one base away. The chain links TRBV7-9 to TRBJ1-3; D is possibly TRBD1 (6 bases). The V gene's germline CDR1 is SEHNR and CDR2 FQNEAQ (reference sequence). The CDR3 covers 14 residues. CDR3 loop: CASSLAGVGNPIYF. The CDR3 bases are TGTGCCAGCAGCTTGGCAGGGGTCGGAAACCCCATATATTTT.

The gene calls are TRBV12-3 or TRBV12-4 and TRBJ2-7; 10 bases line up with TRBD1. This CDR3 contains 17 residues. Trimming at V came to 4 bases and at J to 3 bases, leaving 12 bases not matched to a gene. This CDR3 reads CASSYPSTGGYDYEQYF. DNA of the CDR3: TGTGCCAGCAGTTACCCTTCGACAGGGGGCTATGACTACGAGCAGTACTTC.